Below, 28 T cell receptor beta chains from the same sample are listed, as sequenced in a study of shared clonotypes between healthy human individuals. The repertoire was sequenced with immunoSEQ multiplex PCR; TCRdb's copy has only in-frame clones and lacks some. The repertoire holds roughly 2,300,000 clones, with around 93% as singletons. Material: naive CD4+ T cells from PBMCs. Subset in this sample: CD45RA+ positively selected. Receptor source: a man between 18 and 35 years old in good health. Some clones in this sample may be carry-over from other donors' samples.

The V gene is TRBV5-1, the J gene TRBJ2-1; TRBD2 matches 10 bases. V trimming: 3 bases; J trimming: 1 base; junction bases outside the gene matches: 7. From germline, CDR1 is SGHRS and CDR2 YFSETQ. CDR3 length equals 17 residues. CDR3 sequence: CASSSNLAGGSYNEQFF. In nucleotides, the CDR3 is TGCGCCAGCAGCTCGAACTTAGCGGGAGGTTCCTACAATGAGCAGTTCTTC.

The chain links TRBV25-1 to TRBJ2-1; TRBD2 matches at 7 bases. The CDR3 totals 16 residues. Germline assignment: CDR1 MGHDK and CDR2 SYGVNS. The J segment lost 3 bases and the V segment lost 3 bases, leaving 8 bases of the junction unmatched. CDR3 loop: CASSETGGRDYNEQFF. DNA of the CDR3: TGTGCCAGCAGTGAGACTGGCGGGAGAGACTACAATGAGCAGTTCTTC.

This sequence joins TRBV6-1 and TRBJ1-1; unclear D gene. This CDR3 is 11 amino acids long. From germline, CDR1 is MNHNS and CDR2 SASEGT. V was trimmed by 10 bases and J by 0 bases, leaving 6 bases between them. CDR3 residues: CATSVNTEAFF. The CDR3 DNA reads as TGTGCCACGAGCGTGAACACTGAAGCTTTCTTT.

CDR3 residues: CASSEQGQPQHF. The DNA of the CDR3 is TGTGCCAGCTCAGAACAGGGTCAGCCCCAGCATTTT. This rearrangement joins TRBV18 to TRBJ1-5, with a weak D call TRBD1 (6 bases). The CDR3 length is 12 residues. The germline V gene has CDR1 KGHSH and CDR2 LQKENI. The V end lost 5 bases, the J end lost 6 bases, and 8 bases lay between the germline ends.

CDR3 region: CASSQRRGGRGRYTF. The CDR3, as DNA: TGTGCCAGCAGCCAACGGAGAGGAGGGCGCGGCCGCTACACCTTC. This chain joins TRBV4-2 and TRBJ1-2; D unresolved. This CDR3 contains 15 residues. Trimming took off 2 bases at V and 9 bases at J, with 19 bases between the two ends. The germline CDR1 and CDR2 sequences are LGHNA and YNFKEQ.

This chain connects TRBV2 to TRBJ1-4; D remains ambiguous. V dropped 5 bases and J dropped 6 bases, with 7 bases sitting between them. The V gene's germline CDR1 is SNHLY and CDR2 FYNNEI. This CDR3 region has 12 residues. CDR3 sequence: CASSREDEKLFF. CDR3 sequence (DNA): TGTGCCAGCAGTCGGGAGGATGAAAAACTGTTTTTT.

V gene TRBV27 combines with J gene TRBJ1-2, with D possibly matching TRBD1 (5 bases). The CDR3 consists of 17 residues. Germline loops: CDR1 MNHEY, CDR2 SMNVEV (reference sequence). Trimming left V 1 base short and J 4 bases short, with 19 bases between. CDR3 sequence: CASSLYRGQKGGYGYTF. For the CDR3, the DNA is TGTGCCAGCAGTTTATACCGTGGACAAAAAGGAGGCTATGGCTACACCTTC.

The chain couples TRBV9 to TRBJ1-1, with D hard to call. CDR1 and CDR2 (germline): SGDLS, YYNGEE. The CDR3 sequence is 14 residues long. Deletions cut 4 bases from V and 0 bases from J, with 10 bases between. The chain's CDR3 is CASSLLSVNTEAFF. The CDR3 DNA is TGTGCCAGCAGCCTCCTTAGCGTGAACACTGAAGCTTTCTTT.

The chain carries TRBV6-6 and TRBJ2-2; 12 bases match TRBD1. Germline CDR1 and CDR2: MNHNY and SVGAGI (reference sequence). With V trimmed by 6 bases and J by 6 bases, 8 bases remained unmatched. This CDR3 region has 16 residues. The CDR3: CASSMPGQGAAGELFF. CDR3 bases: TGTGCCAGCAGCATGCCGGGACAGGGGGCAGCCGGGGAGCTGTTTTTT.

V usage is TRBV28 and J usage is TRBJ2-7; TRBD2 matches at 12 bases. CDR3 length equals 16 residues. Germline V CDR1 and CDR2: MDHEN, SYDVKM. Losses at the gene ends were 5 bases for V and 2 bases for J; bases not matched to a gene: 7. The CDR3 DNA follows: TGTGCCAGCAGTCCCTGGCTAGCGGGAGGGCCCTACGAGCAGTACTTC. The encoded protein is CASSPWLAGGPYEQYF.

The chain uses TRBV2 and TRBJ1-4; the match to TRBD1 covers 7 bases. Germline-derived CDR1 and CDR2 are SNHLY and FYNNEI. The trim removed 6 bases at V and 5 bases at J, leaving 9 bases unmatched. The CDR3 runs to 15 residues. DNA of the CDR3: TGTGCCAGCAGGGAAACGACAGGGAAAAATGAAAAACTGTTTTTT. It is translated as CASRETTGKNEKLFF.

Regarding this clone: The same CDR3 is also encoded by other DNA sequences in this sample. The V call is TRBV5-1, the J call TRBJ2-5; a possible D gene is TRBD2 (6 bases). Trimming removed 3 bases at V and 2 bases at J, with 14 bases between. The CDR3 has 15 residues. Germline CDR1 is SGHRS and CDR2 is YFSETQ. For the CDR3, the DNA is TGCGCCAGCAGCTGGGCGGGAACATTACAAGAGACCCAGTACTTC. Translation gives CASSWAGTLQETQYF.

There are a few counts of this clone. This chain links TRBV19 with TRBJ1-1; TRBD1 might be the D (5 bases). V lost 3 bases to trimming and J lost 4 bases, with 9 bases between them. This CDR3 contains 13 residues. The germline V gene encodes CDR1 LNHDA and CDR2 SQIVND (reference sequence). The CDR3 DNA is TGTGCCAGTAGTATGAAGGGACTCACTGAAGCTTTCTTT. It translates to CASSMKGLTEAFF.

DNA for the CDR3: TGTGCCACCAGCAGAGATGGTTTGGGGGACGAGCAGTACTTC. Translated, it gives CATSRDGLGDEQYF. This chain joins TRBV15 and TRBJ2-7, with D perhaps given as TRBD1 or TRBD2 (5 bases each). The CDR3 spans 14 residues. V lost 0 bases and J 5 bases, leaving 11 bases between the germline ends. Germline assignment: CDR1 LNHNV and CDR2 YYDKDF (reference sequence).

J is TRBJ2-3 and V is TRBV6-5; D gene uncertain. The CDR3 loop spans 13 amino acids. Trimming took off 6 bases at V and 4 bases at J, with 11 bases between the two ends. Germline-derived CDR1 and CDR2 are MNHEY and SVGAGI. The CDR3 nucleotides read TGTGCCAGCAGGGGTACGGGCGCAGATACGCAGTATTTT. This gives the protein CASRGTGADTQYF.

This clone was detected only once. This chain links TRBV4-1 with TRBJ2-1; a possible D gene is TRBD2 (7 bases). Germline CDR1 and CDR2: MGHRA and YSYEKL. The ends were cut back, 0 bases at V and 9 bases at J, with 15 bases in the middle. This CDR3 has 15 amino acids. CDR3 bases: TGCGCCAGCAGCCAAGAGGGGGGCGGGGGCGGTGAGCAGTTCTTC. Translated, it gives CASSQEGGGGGEQFF.

The J gene is TRBJ2-7, the V gene TRBV9; D perhaps matches TRBD2 (6 bases). The CDR3 has 17 residues. Trimming pared 2 bases from V and 2 bases from J, leaving 20 bases between. CDR1 and CDR2 (germline): SGDLS, YYNGEE. CDR3 region: CASSVPCWRDLPYEQYF. The CDR3, as DNA: TGTGCCAGCAGCGTGCCCTGTTGGCGGGACCTCCCCTACGAGCAGTACTTC.

This clone was observed a single time. The rearrangement joins TRBV7-2 to TRBJ1-2; D remains ambiguous. V lost 2 bases and J 4 bases, leaving 11 bases between the germline ends. Germline CDR1 SGHTA, CDR2 FQGNSA. The CDR3 spans 14 residues. The CDR3 is CASSLNRAGYGYTF. The CDR3 nucleotides read TGTGCCAGCAGCTTAAACCGAGCGGGCTATGGCTACACCTTC.

This chain uses TRBV10-3 with TRBJ1-3; no reliable D call. The V end was cut by 4 bases, the J end by 0 bases, with 7 bases between. Germline V gene data show CDR1 as ENHRY and CDR2 as SYGVKD. There are 14 residues in the CDR3. CDR3 protein: CAISALSSGNTIYF. The CDR3 coding sequence is TGTGCCATCAGTGCTCTGAGCTCTGGAAACACCATATATTTT.

This chain joins TRBV18 and TRBJ1-2; D is ambiguous. The length of the CDR3 is 13 residues. V gave up 1 base and J gave up 8 bases, with 11 bases separating them. Germline lookup yields CDR1 KGHSH and CDR2 LQKENI. CDR3 loop: CASSPRIDSGYTF. In nucleotides, the CDR3 is TGTGCCAGCTCACCACGTATAGACTCGGGCTACACCTTC.

V usage is TRBV7-2 and J usage is TRBJ2-1; no firm D call. The CDR3 has 15 amino acids. The V end lost 0 bases, the J end lost 6 bases, and 12 bases lay between the germline ends. Germline-derived CDR1 and CDR2 are SGHTA and FQGNSA. In DNA, the CDR3 is TGTGCCAGCAGCTTAGCGCTAAGGGTTCTCAATGAGCAGTTCTTC. The encoded protein is CASSLALRVLNEQFF.

This clone was observed a few times. The V gene is TRBV21-1, the J gene TRBJ1-2. TRBV21-1 is tagged as a pseudogene. The CDR3 extends over 15 amino acids. CDR3 bases: TGTGCCAGTAGCAACGGTCCCACTGGAGGCTATGGCTACACCTTC. This translates into CASSNGPTGGYGYTF.

The V call is TRBV5-1, the J call TRBJ2-7, with D unclear. This CDR3 comprises 14 residues. Germline loops: CDR1 SGHRS, CDR2 YFSETQ. With 4 bases removed from V and 6 bases from J, the gap between germline ends came to 17 bases. CDR3 sequence (DNA): TGCGCCAGCAGCCCTTCCTGGGGTTCTGGCGAGCAGTACTTC. This codes for CASSPSWGSGEQYF.

This chain joins TRBV10-3 and TRBJ2-7, with 7 bases aligning to TRBD1. Per the germline V gene, CDR1 is ENHRY and CDR2 is SYGVKD. This CDR3 has 16 amino acids. After removal of 3 bases from V and 6 bases from J, the junction contained 14 bases not matched to a gene. The DNA of the CDR3 is TGTGCCATCAGTGAAAGGAACGGCAGGGGGAATGCCGAGCAGTACTTC. Translated: CAISERNGRGNAEQYF.

The chain has TRBV6-5 and TRBJ1-1, with D perhaps TRBD1 (5 bases). The CDR3 length is 14 residues. CDR1 MNHEY and CDR2 SVGAGI come from the germline V gene. V shed 6 bases and J shed 0 bases, with 11 bases lying between them. CDR3 region: CASRPGIMNTEAFF. Written as DNA, the CDR3 is TGTGCCAGCAGACCAGGGATTATGAACACTGAAGCTTTCTTT.

The gene calls are TRBV19 and TRBJ2-7; D is possibly TRBD2 (7 bases). V was trimmed by 5 bases and J by 5 bases, leaving 16 bases between them. The germline V gene has CDR1 LNHDA and CDR2 SQIVND (reference sequence). The CDR3 sequence is 14 residues long. The CDR3, as DNA: TGTGCCAGTAGTGGGTCTTGGGGGGGCGACGAGCAGTACTTC. Encoded protein: CASSGSWGGDEQYF.

V gene TRBV28 combines with J gene TRBJ1-5; TRBD1 might be the D (5 bases). V lost 5 bases, J lost 4 bases, and 18 bases lay in between. The CDR3 consists of 16 residues. Germline V gene data show CDR1 as MDHEN and CDR2 as SYDVKM. The CDR3 sequence: CASSPGLDWRNQPQHF. The CDR3 bases are TGTGCCAGCAGTCCGGGACTAGACTGGAGGAATCAGCCCCAGCATTTT. Supplemented by reference TRBV28 and TRBJ1-5, the full variable domain reads DVKVTQSSRYLVKRTGEKVFLECVQDMDHENMFWYRQDPGLGLRLIYFSYDVKMKEKGDIPEGYSVSREKKERFSLILESASTNQTSMYLCASSPGLDWRNQPQHFGDGTRLSIL.

V is TRBV28 and J is TRBJ1-3; possibly TRBD1 for D (5 bases). CDR1 is MDHEN, CDR2 SYDVKM, per germline. The V end lost 3 bases, the J end lost 5 bases, and 8 bases lay between the germline ends. The CDR3 length is 13 residues. The CDR3 region is CASSFQGRNTIYF. The DNA of the CDR3 is TGTGCCAGCAGTTTCCAGGGCAGAAACACCATATATTTT.